This TCR beta chain originates from a study of CD8 T cells in Susac syndrome. Study outcomes and limitations: Within total CD8+ repertoires, sixteen Susac-specific public clones were found, and within CD8+ TEMRA repertoires, a few. Susac syndrome CD8+ repertoires were clonally expanded, most strongly in CD8+ TEMRA cells. The study's TCR sequencing and HLA analysis drew on a certain number of individuals. That number was acknowledged as relatively small.

Comments on this clonotype: The antigen is undetermined.

When the RNA was reverse transcribed, random hexamers were used with an input of roughly 0.5 to 1 ug. With immunoSEQ multiplex PCR, TCR beta CDR3 was amplified across 54 Vbeta and 13 Jbeta. Each CDR3 protein is one row after TCRdb ran MiXCR on the immunoSEQ multiplex PCR reads. The table lists 150,000 to 200,000 distinct CDR3 sequences, just under 95% of them singletons. The material sequenced was CD8+ T cells from PBMCs. The TCR was taken from a human donor with Susac syndrome.

This CDR3 reads CASSQDQGADYGYTF. The CDR3 DNA is TGCGCCAGCAGCCAAGATCAGGGGGCTGACTATGGCTACACCTTC. The chain uses TRBV4-1 and TRBJ1-2; 8 bases map to TRBD1. Per the germline V gene, CDR1 is MGHRA and CDR2 is YSYEKL. Trimming removed 0 bases from V and 3 bases from J; junction bases left unmatched: 3. The CDR3 sequence is 15 residues long.